The 2 T cell receptor beta chains listed next were all sequenced from one sample in a study of OX40 agonist ivuxolimab in advanced cancers. Library preparation employed the immunoSEQ multiplex PCR assay. Drawn from immuneACCESS, this table holds only the in-frame rearrangements with V and J called that TCRdb kept. Clones are partly lost; checked studies trace under half to an unresolved V gene and leave the rest unexplained. This sample has roughly 75,000 clones in its table, and approximately 93% of those were observed once. The ten largest make up less than 8% of the sample. This specimen was CD4+ or CD8+ T cells sorted from blood, taken in a trial of the OX40 agonist ivuxolimab. The receptor source for this set is an adult with an advanced solid tumor such as melanoma, head and neck, liver or kidney cancer.

The chain links TRBV29-1 to TRBJ1-2, with D possibly being TRBD1 (5 bases). The V end lost 2 bases, the J end lost 7 bases, and 17 bases lay between the germline ends. The CDR3 length is 14 residues. Germline CDR1 and CDR2: SQVTM and ANQGSEA. CDR3 region: CSVEYLGTALGYTF. For the CDR3, the DNA is TGCAGCGTTGAATACCTCGGGACGGCACTTGGCTACACCTTC.

This clone was observed a single time. The gene calls are TRBV5-1 and TRBJ1-4; D is possibly TRBD1 (5 bases). Germline values: CDR1 SGHRS, CDR2 YFSETQ. The V end was cut by 3 bases, the J end by 0 bases, with 15 bases between. This CDR3 is 17 amino acids long. The CDR3 region has the DNA TGCGCCAGCAGCTCACACCGGGGGGAGGCAACTAATGAAAAACTGTTTTTT. As protein: CASSSHRGEATNEKLFF.